The 14 T cell receptor beta chains below all came from one sample that was sequenced in a study of beta chain features in type 1 diabetes. Investigators reverse transcribed all isolated RNA, so they sequenced expressed TCRB transcripts. The repertoire was sequenced with immunoSEQ multiplex PCR; TCRdb's copy has only in-frame clones and lacks some. This table has roughly 610,000 clones, roughly 16% appearing once. Source material: naive CD4+ T cells from blood. Receptor source: a man between 18 and 35 years old in good health.

The chain carries TRBV29-1 and TRBJ1-1, with D perhaps matching TRBD1 (5 bases). Germline lookup yields CDR1 SQVTM and CDR2 ANQGSEA. This CDR3 is built from 13 residues. V lost 7 bases and J 1 base, leaving 13 bases between the germline ends. The CDR3 region is CSARGQGNTEAFF. CDR3 nucleotide sequence: TGCAGCGCCCGAGGGCAGGGGAACACTGAAGCTTTCTTT.

This clone appeared a few times. The gene calls are TRBV29-1 and TRBJ2-7, with D hard to call. The CDR3 has 14 residues. Germline CDR1 reads SQVTM; CDR2 reads ANQGSEA. The germline V and J ends were trimmed by 7 bases and 1 base, with 17 bases remaining between them. CDR3 in DNA: TGCAGCGCCACCAAACAGAGCCCTTCCTACGAGCAGTACTTC. It yields the protein CSATKQSPSYEQYF.

This clone came up a few times. This sequence joins TRBV9 and TRBJ2-3, with D uncertain. Looked up from germline, CDR1 is SGDLS and CDR2 is YYNGEE. The CDR3 is 14 residues long. Trimming pared 0 bases from V and 0 bases from J, leaving 5 bases between. In DNA, the CDR3 is TGTGCCAGCAGCGTAGTCCCTAGCACAGATACGCAGTATTTT. This encodes CASSVVPSTDTQYF.

This clone was recorded a few times. This chain's CDR3 is CASSWTPGINQPQHF. The DNA for the CDR3 is TGTGCCAGCAGCTGGACCCCGGGTATCAATCAGCCCCAGCATTTT. V is TRBV5-6 and J is TRBJ1-5; unclear D gene. V was trimmed by 3 bases and J by 3 bases, leaving 13 bases between them. The CDR3 has 15 amino acids. Germline V gene data show CDR1 as SGHDT and CDR2 as YYEEEE. Complete variable domain (other parts from reference TRBV5-6 and TRBJ1-5): DAGVTQSPTHLIKTRGQQVTLRCSPKSGHDTVSWYQQALGQGPQFIFQYYEEEERQRGNFPDRFSGHQFPNYSSELNVNALLLGDSALYLCASSWTPGINQPQHFGDGTRLSIL.

Only a few counts were recorded for this clone. The gene calls are TRBV7-9 and TRBJ1-1, with no clear D. V lost 7 bases and J lost 4, with 13 bases in between. There are 13 residues in the CDR3. Germline V CDR1 and CDR2: SEHNR, FQNEAQ (reference sequence). CDR3: CASMEGKGTEAFF. As DNA, the CDR3 is TGTGCCAGCATGGAGGGTAAGGGCACTGAAGCTTTCTTT.

The chain recombines TRBV2 with TRBJ2-3, with D unresolved. This CDR3 is built from 15 residues. The V gene lost 7 bases and the J gene lost 0 bases, with 14 bases spanning the gap. Germline CDR1 reads SNHLY; CDR2 reads FYNNEI. The CDR3 reads CASIPVDFSTDTQYF. CDR3 coding DNA: TGTGCCAGCATTCCGGTTGACTTTAGCACAGATACGCAGTATTTT.

The chain has TRBV19 and TRBJ2-3, with TRBD1 as a possible D gene (5 bases). Germline V CDR1 and CDR2: LNHDA, SQIVND (reference sequence). V dropped 5 bases and J dropped 1 base, with 13 bases sitting between them. CDR3 length: 15 residues. The CDR3 here is CASSPQVLGTDTQYF. As DNA, the CDR3 is TGTGCCAGTAGTCCACAGGTGTTAGGCACAGATACGCAGTATTTT.

The V call is TRBV5-1, the J call TRBJ2-7; 14 bases map to TRBD2. The V gene's germline CDR1 is SGHRS and CDR2 YFSETQ. The CDR3 has 20 residues. V trimming: 1 base; J trimming: 3 bases; junction bases outside the gene matches: 15. In nucleotides, the CDR3 is TGCGCCAGCAGCTTGAAATCCAGCGGACTAGCGGGAGGTTCGATCTACGAGCAGTACTTC. Translation gives CASSLKSSGLAGGSIYEQYF. The full variable domain, with the rest looked up from reference TRBV5-1 and TRBJ2-7, is KAGVTQTPRYLIKTRGQQVTLSCSPISGHRSVSWYQQTPGQGLQFLFEYFSETQRNKGNFPGRFSGRQFSNSRSEMNVSTLELGDSALYLCASSLKSSGLAGGSIYEQYFGPGTRLTVT.

In its sample, this clone was seen a few times. The CDR3 nucleotides read TGTGCCAGCAGCGGGACAGGTATCTCTGAAGCTTTCTTT. Translation gives CASSGTGISEAFF. J is TRBJ1-1 and V is TRBV5-6, with 8 bases fitting TRBD1. With V trimmed by 4 bases and J by 6 bases, 5 bases remained unmatched. Per germline, CDR1 SGHDT and CDR2 YYEEEE. This CDR3 region has 13 residues.

The chain joins TRBV5-4 to TRBJ2-7, with 8 bases aligning to TRBD1. Looked up from germline, CDR1 is SGHNT and CDR2 is YYREEE (reference sequence). The CDR3 is 12 amino acids. After removal of 4 bases from V and 7 bases from J, the junction contained 4 bases not matched to a gene. CDR3 loop: CASSLQGEEQYF. The CDR3 DNA reads TGTGCCAGCAGCCTACAGGGGGAAGAGCAGTACTTC.

The V gene is TRBV4-2, the J gene TRBJ2-7; tentative D call: TRBD1 (6 bases). CDR3 length equals 16 residues. Germline V lookup: CDR1 LGHNA, CDR2 YNFKEQ. Between the trimmed V and J ends, which lost 3 bases and 0 bases, there was a span of 15 bases. For the CDR3, the DNA is TGTGCCAGCAGCCACGACTCAGGGGAAAACTCCTACGAGCAGTACTTC. Its protein is CASSHDSGENSYEQYF.

This clone has just one count. This sequence joins TRBV2 and TRBJ2-1; TRBD2 matches 10 bases. Per germline, CDR1 SNHLY and CDR2 FYNNEI. This CDR3 is built from 15 residues. V lost 1 base to trimming and J lost 8 bases; unmatched junction nucleotides: 5. CDR3 nucleotides: TGTGCCAGCAGTGAAGGGACTAGCGGCCTGCATGAGCAGTTCTTC. Amino acid sequence: CASSEGTSGLHEQFF.

This clone turned up a few times. The chain couples TRBV7-2 to TRBJ2-7, with 10 bases aligning to TRBD1. Germline loops: CDR1 SGHTA, CDR2 FQGNSA. The CDR3 contains 14 residues. After removal of 7 bases from V and 7 bases from J, the junction contained 10 bases not matched to a gene. The CDR3 sequence is CASMTGGSFSEQYF. CDR3 in DNA: TGTGCCAGCATGACAGGGGGCTCTTTTAGTGAGCAGTACTTC.

This clone was counted a few times. The CDR3 bases are TGTGCCAGCTCACATAATTCACCACGCGTGGACACTGAAGCTTTCTTT. It encodes CASSHNSPRVDTEAFF. The V call is TRBV18, the J call TRBJ1-1; D gene uncertain. CDR1 and CDR2 from the germline V gene are KGHSH and LQKENI. The CDR3 consists of 16 residues. The V and J ends lost 4 bases and 3 bases respectively, with 18 bases between them.